These T cell receptor beta chains were read from a single sample in a study of T cell responses to AZD1222 COVID-19 vaccine. Method: immunoSEQ multiplex PCR; TCRdb's copy keeps in-frame clones and lacks some. The sample carries around 150,000 clones, approximately 88% recorded once. The sample in question was peripheral blood, obtained on day 0 of AZD1222 vaccination. These receptors were taken from an adult in good health. CDR3s include the opening cysteine and the closing phenylalanine or tryptophan. D genes are given only for firm matches. Clone size appears in some rows only: once, few, many, or a class for an expanded clone.

J gene,clone size,V gene,D gene,CDR3 DNA,CDR3 protein
TRBJ1-3,-,TRBV7-2,-,TGTGCCAGCAGCTTATCCGGGCCTGGGCCGACCGGAAACACCATATATTTT,CASSLSGPGPTGNTIYF
TRBJ1-5,few,TRBV7-6,-,TGTGCCAGCAGCTCTTCGGCCAATCAGCCCCAGCATTTT,CASSSSANQPQHF
TRBJ1-2,few,TRBV10-2,-,TGCGCCAGCAGTGAGTCATCAGGGCCCGGCTATGGCTACACCTTC,CASSESSGPGYGYTF
TRBJ1-2,-,TRBV6-5,-,TGTGCCAGCAGTTCTCGACCCGGGCCCCTAAAGGGGGGCTACACCTTC,CASSSRPGPLKGGYTF
TRBJ2-3,-,TRBV25-1,-,TGTGCCAGCAGGATTTCACGAGACTTCACAGATACGCAGTATTTT,CASRISRDFTDTQYF
TRBJ1-6,-,TRBV10-2,-,TGCGCCAGCAGTGAGTCGAGCACAAGGCAAAGAGGGTCACCCCTCCACTTT,CASSESSTRQRGSPLHF
TRBJ1-1,-,TRBV10-3,-,TGTGCCATCAGTGGATGGGGGCTTGGAGCTTTCTTT,CAISGWGLGAFF
TRBJ2-7,-,TRBV28,TRBD1,TGTGCCAGCAGTTTCCAGGACAGGAGCTCCTACGAGCAGTACTTC,CASSFQDRSSYEQYF
TRBJ1-2,-,TRBV5-6,TRBD1,TGTGCCAGCAGCTTGGACAGGGGCAACTATGGCTACACCTTC,CASSLDRGNYGYTF
TRBJ2-1,-,TRBV15,TRBD2,TGTGCCACCAGCAGAGATAACCCGGGAGGCCCTAATGAGCAGTTCTTC,CATSRDNPGGPNEQFF
TRBJ2-2,-,TRBV12-2,-,TGTGCAAGTCGCTTAGGATTTGGGGTATCCCGAATGAACACCGGGGAGCTGTTTTTT,CASRLGFGVSRMNTGELFF
TRBJ2-1,few,TRBV3-1/TRBV3-2,TRBD2,TGTGCCAGCAGCCAATCGGGGGGGGCGAGTTTGAAGCAGTTCTTC,CASSQSGGASLKQFF
TRBJ2-1,-,TRBV4-3,TRBD2,TGCGCCAGCAGCCAAGATCCGGCTAGCGGAAGCTCCTACAATGAGCAGTTCTTC,CASSQDPASGSSYNEQFF
TRBJ1-4,-,TRBV28,TRBD1,TGTGCCAGCAGTTTTTCAGGGGGGCGACGATTCAATTATGAAAAACTGTTTTTT,CASSFSGGRRFNYEKLFF
TRBJ1-2,-,TRBV10-3,-,TGTGCCATCAGTGGCGGGACACACGAGATTCGCTACACCTTC,CAISGGTHEIRYTF
TRBJ2-7,-,TRBV10-2,TRBD1,TGCGCCAGCAGAGCACCGGGACAGCTTAGCTCCTACGAGCAGTACTTC,CASRAPGQLSSYEQYF
TRBJ2-5,-,TRBV28,TRBD1,TGTGCCAGCAGTTTCAAAACGGGACAGGGGCAGCAAGAGACCCAGTACTTC,CASSFKTGQGQQETQYF
TRBJ1-2,few,TRBV19,-,TGTGCCAGTAGTTGGGAATGGGAGATTGGCTACACCTTC,CASSWEWEIGYTF
TRBJ1-1,-,TRBV5-1,TRBD1,TGCGCCAGCAGCTTGGCGGACAGGGCGAACACTGAAGCTTTCTTT,CASSLADRANTEAFF
TRBJ1-4,-,TRBV4-1,-,TGCGCCAGCAGCCAACCTGGGGGTAATGAAAAACTGTTTTTT,CASSQPGGNEKLFF
TRBJ1-5,-,TRBV9,TRBD1,TGTGCCAGCAGCGCTTCGACAGGGGTCAATCAGCCCCAGCATTTT,CASSASTGVNQPQHF
TRBJ2-1,-,TRBV6-4,-,TGTGCCAGCAGTGACGCGGCCTACAATGAGCAGTTCTTC,CASSDAAYNEQFF
TRBJ1-3,-,TRBV7-8,-,TGTGCCAGCAGCACCACCGCCGTACGGGTGGGAAACACCATATATTTT,CASSTTAVRVGNTIYF
TRBJ1-4,-,TRBV19,-,TGTGCCAGTAGTATCCTCCAAAATGAAAAACTGTTTTTT,CASSILQNEKLFF
TRBJ2-1,-,TRBV6-5,-,TGTGCCAGCAGAACCCAACTAGCACCCTACAATGAGCAGTTCTTC,CASRTQLAPYNEQFF
TRBJ1-5,-,TRBV2,TRBD1,TGTGCCAGCAGTGGGGACAGGGGAAAGCCCCAGCATTTT,CASSGDRGKPQHF
TRBJ1-2,-,TRBV30,-,TGTGCCTGGAGTAGGGGATCGTATGGCTACACCTTC,CAWSRGSYGYTF
TRBJ2-7,-,TRBV6-1,-,TGTGCCAGCAGTGAAGGCCTCGGGCCTCCCTACGAGCAGTACTTC,CASSEGLGPPYEQYF
TRBJ2-3,-,TRBV12-5,-,TGTGCTAGTGGCAACACGGGGACTCGCGGAAATACGCAGTATTTT,CASGNTGTRGNTQYF
TRBJ1-2,-,TRBV4-2,-,TGTGCCCCCCGGGACTATGGCTACACCTTC,CAPRDYGYTF
TRBJ2-1,few,TRBV14,-,TGTGCCAGCAGCACCGGGGGCTATGAGCAGTTCTTC,CASSTGGYEQFF
TRBJ2-7,-,TRBV6-5,-,TGTGCCAGCAGACGTGGGTATAGCTCCTACGAGCAGTACTTC,CASRRGYSSYEQYF
TRBJ2-6,-,TRBV5-1,-,TGCGCCAGCAGCTCGGGCTCTTTCTCTGGGGCCAACGTCCTGACTTTC,CASSSGSFSGANVLTF
TRBJ1-2,-,TRBV6-5,-,TGTGCCAGCAGTTCGGCAGGGACCTACTATGGCTACACCTTC,CASSSAGTYYGYTF
TRBJ2-6,-,TRBV21-1,-,TGTGCCAGCAGCAAACCCGACAGCTCTGGGGCCAACGTCCTGACTTTC,CASSKPDSSGANVLTF
TRBJ2-7,once,TRBV6-5,-,TGTGCCAGCAGTTATGGGGACACTTTCTACGAGCAGTACTTC,CASSYGDTFYEQYF
TRBJ1-2,-,TRBV29-1,-,TGCAGCGTTGACGCGGGGCACTATGGCTACACCTTC,CSVDAGHYGYTF
TRBJ1-2,once,TRBV4-3,-,TGCGCCAGCAGCCAAGACGGGTCTAACTATGGCTACACCTTC,CASSQDGSNYGYTF
TRBJ2-2,-,TRBV19,TRBD2,TGTGCCAGTAGTCCCCGACTAGCGGGAGGGCCCGGAACCGGGGAGCTGTTTTTT,CASSPRLAGGPGTGELFF
TRBJ1-1,-,TRBV7-8,TRBD1,TGTGCCAGCAGCCATCCACAGGGGTGGGCTTTCTTT,CASSHPQGWAFF
TRBJ2-4,few,TRBV6-2/TRBV6-3,TRBD2,TGTGCCAGCAGTACCCGGACTAGTTCTGAAAACATTCAGTACTTC,CASSTRTSSENIQYF
TRBJ1-6,-,TRBV6-5,TRBD1,TGTGCCAGCAGGGACAGGGTCGAGGCGCGTTCACCCCTCCACTTT,CASRDRVEARSPLHF
TRBJ1-2,-,TRBV6-1,TRBD1,TGTGCCAGCAGTGAAGCTGGGACAGGGCGGCACTATGGCTACACCTTC,CASSEAGTGRHYGYTF
TRBJ1-1,-,TRBV5-4,-,TGTGCCAGCAGCTGGGGGGGTGAAGCTTTCTTT,CASSWGGEAFF
TRBJ2-1,-,TRBV7-9,TRBD1,TGTGCCAGCAGCGACAGGGGGCCGAATGAGCAGTTCTTC,CASSDRGPNEQFF
TRBJ2-1,-,TRBV11-2,-,TGTGCCAGCAGCCCTGTCGTTGCGGCCACTGACAATGAGCAGTTCTTC,CASSPVVAATDNEQFF